A single sample gave rise to the 2 T cell receptor beta chains below, sequenced in a study of T cell repertoires in cytomegalovirus infection. Each CDR3 protein gets one entry after TCRdb re-called the reads with MiXCR. Here the sample spans under 200,000 distinct CDR3 sequences, 9.5% being singletons. The sequencing sample was made of PBMCs. The origin of the receptors is a human donor in good health (CMV status not recorded). Some clones in this sample may be carry-over from other donors' samples.

V and J are TRBV15 and TRBJ2-5; D gene ambiguous. The V gene lost 0 bases and the J gene lost 1 base, with 6 bases spanning the gap. Looked up from germline, CDR1 is LNHNV and CDR2 is YYDKDF (reference sequence). The CDR3 has 14 amino acids. Written as DNA, the CDR3 is TGTGCCACCAGCAGAGATATGAGCCAAGAGACCCAGTACTTC. It codes for CATSRDMSQETQYF.

This clonotype was picked up many times. V and J are TRBV10-3 and TRBJ2-7; D is unclear. The CDR3 spans 12 residues. CDR1 and CDR2 (germline): ENHRY, SYGVKD. Trimming shortened V by 8 bases and J by 4 bases, and 12 bases separated the two germline ends. This CDR3 reads CAIGYQGYEQYF. CDR3 bases: TGTGCCATCGGGTACCAAGGGTACGAGCAGTACTTC.